The clone carrying this T cell receptor beta chain was observed a handful of times. The entire patient cohort was treatment-naive prior to thyroid surgery. This sample was included in a study of metastatic and nonmetastatic thyroid tumors. TCRdb re-called the PCR reads through MiXCR. The repertoire has just under 20,000 clones, 37% of them found once; the top ten carry roughly 23%. CDR1 MNHNS and CDR2 SASEGT come from the germline V gene. With V trimmed by 5 bases and J by 6 bases, 9 bases remained unmatched. This CDR3 contains 15 residues. This TCR was recovered from a female donor with papillary thyroid cancer or a benign thyroid nodule (not recorded which). Some clones in this sample may be carry-over from other donors' samples. The rearrangement joins TRBV6-1 to TRBJ2-7; 11 bases match TRBD2. The sequenced material came from tumor tissue. The CDR3 region is CASSPILAGVSEQYF. For the CDR3, the DNA is TGTGCCAGCAGTCCCATACTAGCGGGAGTCTCCGAGCAGTACTTC.